One sample yielded the 10 T cell receptor beta chains listed below, sequenced in a study of cytomegalovirus exposure and HLA in healthy donors. Amplification used 60 Vbeta primers and 13 Jbeta primers. TCRdb's table, derived via immunoSEQ multiplex PCR, lists solely in-frame clones and lacks some. The table records around 75,000 clones, about four fifths of them present only once. The source material was PBMCs. The receptors derive from a man aged 35 to 55 in good health and CMV-seronegative.

This clone was picked up one time. The chain couples TRBV7-9 to TRBJ2-2; 7 nucleotides agree with TRBD1. CDR1 is SEHNR, CDR2 FQNEAQ, per germline (reference sequence). This CDR3 is built from 17 residues. Trimming removed 2 bases from V and 6 bases from J; junction bases left unmatched: 12. The CDR3 region is CASSLSSNRGQSGELFF. The DNA for the CDR3 is TGTGCCAGCAGCTTATCTTCGAACAGGGGTCAATCCGGGGAGCTGTTTTTT.

This chain joins TRBV9 and TRBJ2-7, with 7 bases that match TRBD2. This CDR3 spans 16 amino acids. The germline V gene has CDR1 SGDLS and CDR2 YYNGEE. Trimming removed 0 bases from V and 0 bases from J; junction bases left unmatched: 6. The CDR3 coding sequence is TGTGCCAGCAGCGTAGGAGGGAGCGGGGTCTCCTACGAGCAGTACTTC. Translating it yields CASSVGGSGVSYEQYF.

This chain connects TRBV28 to TRBJ2-5; 7 bases line up with TRBD1. The J call may be faulty, since TRBJ2-7 better matches the DNA end. The CDR3 covers 15 residues. Per germline, CDR1 MDHEN and CDR2 SYDVKM. The CDR3 sequence: CASSLRPGGSYEQYF. For the CDR3, the DNA is TGTGCCAGCAGTTTACGGCCAGGGGGCTCCTACGAGCAGTACTTC.

This sequence joins TRBV7-9 and TRBJ2-5; 9 nucleotides agree with TRBD1. Unmatched junction bases numbered 8, after V lost 5 bases and J lost 4 bases. The CDR3 loop spans 15 amino acids. From germline, CDR1 is SEHNR and CDR2 FQNEAQ (reference sequence). CDR3 region: CASSKQGARGETQYF. In DNA form, the CDR3 reads TGTGCCAGCAGCAAACAGGGGGCCCGCGGAGAGACCCAGTACTTC. Drawing the rest from reference TRBV7-9 and TRBJ2-5, the complete variable domain is DTGVSQNPRHKITKRGQNVTFRCDPISEHNRLYWYRQTLGQGPEFLTYFQNEAQLEKSRLLSDRFSAERPKGSFSTLEIQRTEQGDSAMYLCASSKQGARGETQYFGPGTRLLVL.

V usage is TRBV6-5 and J usage is TRBJ1-2; D is unclear. Trimming pared 6 bases from V and 5 bases from J, leaving 13 bases between. Germline CDR1 MNHEY, CDR2 SVGAGI. The CDR3 sequence is 13 residues long. DNA of the CDR3: TGTGCCAGCAGCCCTCGACCCGGGTATGGCTACACCTTC. This encodes CASSPRPGYGYTF.

V usage is TRBV2 and J usage is TRBJ2-5; D is possibly TRBD2 (6 bases). The CDR3 runs 15 residues. Germline V gives CDR1 SNHLY, CDR2 FYNNEI. Trimming pared 0 bases from V and 6 bases from J, leaving 14 bases between. Written as DNA, the CDR3 is TGTGCCAGCAGTGAAGCTTACCGGGACTTAAAGACCCAGTACTTC. Translating gives CASSEAYRDLKTQYF.

The rearrangement joins TRBV6-6 to TRBJ2-7; 7 bases line up with TRBD1. Germline V gene lookup returns CDR1 MNHNY and CDR2 SVGAGI (reference sequence). The CDR3 has 13 amino acids. V was pared by 6 bases and J by 6 bases, with 8 bases of the junction left unmatched. In nucleotides, the CDR3 is TGTGCCAGCAGCGAGGGGGCGAATCGCGAGCAGTACTTC. Translated: CASSEGANREQYF.

The J gene is TRBJ1-5, the V gene TRBV7-8, with TRBD1 as a possible D gene (5 bases). The CDR3 length is 14 residues. CDR1 and CDR2 from the germline V gene are SGHVS and FQNEAQ. The ends were cut back, 3 bases at V and 7 bases at J, with 13 bases in the middle. CDR3 sequence: CASSLARVEQPQHF. The CDR3 coding sequence is TGTGCCAGCAGCTTGGCCAGGGTAGAGCAGCCCCAGCATTTT.

There are a few counts of this clone. The chain joins TRBV6-5 to TRBJ1-3; a weak D match, TRBD1 (6 bases). V gave up 5 bases and J gave up 13 bases, with 15 bases separating them. Germline V gives CDR1 MNHEY, CDR2 SVGAGI. This CDR3 is built from 12 residues. The CDR3 coding sequence is TGTGCCAGCAGTAGTCAGGGGAGCCTAATATATTTT. Its protein is CASSSQGSLIYF.

The rearrangement links TRBV6-6 to TRBJ2-7, with 7 bases aligning to TRBD1. The germline gives CDR1 MNHNY, CDR2 SVGAGI (reference sequence). The CDR3 is made up of 14 amino acids. The V gene end was trimmed by 5 bases and the J gene end by 3 bases; junction bases not matched to a gene: 7. The CDR3 spells CASSQPGQNYEQYF. The CDR3 DNA follows: TGTGCCAGCAGTCAACCGGGACAGAACTACGAGCAGTACTTC.